The sequence of this TCR beta chain was determined in a study of Ad26.COV2.S vaccination and SARS-CoV-2 variants. Study background: Dosing was one shot or two shots 56 days apart.

About this clone itself: Its antigen is still unknown.

Treatment meaning: 19 received Ad26.COV2.S at low or high dose, single or two shots; about five received placebo; per-sample allocation not given. Samples were taken on day 63 after the first vaccine or placebo injection. An adult donor aged 18-55 years was enrolled in Boston. Study-wide points: TCR breadth and depth estimates may have understated total T cell responses. The study found similar non-spike TCR breadth in vaccine and placebo recipients.

Repertoires were generated with immunoSEQ multiplex PCR, while TCRdb's copy carries only in-frame clones and drops some. Altogether hundreds of thousands of clones are present, roughly nine tenths being singletons, with the ten largest covering approximately 2.5%. The specimen was peripheral blood, collected in a trial of Ad26.COV2.S vaccine versus placebo. This sequence was found in a person aged 18-65 years who received the Ad26.COV2.S COVID-19 vaccine or a placebo.

In nucleotides, the CDR3 is TGTGCCAGCAGCCTCCACGGGGCGTACACAGATACGCAGTATTTT. Residues: CASSLHGAYTDTQYF. V gene TRBV7-3 combines with J gene TRBJ2-3; possibly TRBD1 or TRBD2 for D (5 bases each). The CDR3 is made up of 15 amino acids. In germline, CDR1 is SGHTA, CDR2 FQGTGA. With 5 bases removed from V and 2 bases from J, the gap between germline ends came to 14 bases.